This is a list of T cell receptor beta chains from one sample in a study of OX40 agonist ivuxolimab in advanced cancers. The method was immunoSEQ multiplex PCR; TCRdb's version includes in-frame clones alone and lacks a portion of them. The sample consists of tens of thousands of clones, roughly 81% of them appearing once. The material was CD4+ or CD8+ T cells sorted from blood, obtained in a trial of the OX40 agonist ivuxolimab. The receptor set was obtained from an adult with an advanced solid tumor such as melanoma, head and neck, liver or kidney cancer. Each CDR3 is given with its conserved first and last residue. The D gene is left open where the match is weak. Not all rows give a size; the values are once, few, many and, for expanded clones, a class.

clone size: NA
V gene: TRBV9
D gene: NA
J gene: TRBJ2-2
CDR3 protein: CASSQEGQGIGAGELFF
CDR3 DNA: TGTGCCAGCAGCCAAGAAGGTCAGGGGATTGGTGCCGGGGAGCTGTTTTTT

clone size: NA
V gene: TRBV9
D gene: TRBD2
J gene: TRBJ2-7
CDR3 protein: CASSVEGGGEQYF
CDR3 DNA: TGTGCCAGCAGCGTAGAGGGCGGGGGCGAGCAGTACTTC

clone size: NA
V gene: TRBV9
D gene: NA
J gene: TRBJ2-1
CDR3 protein: CASSPSRTLTYNEQFF
CDR3 DNA: TGTGCCAGCAGCCCCTCCCGTACCCTCACCTACAATGAGCAGTTCTTC

clone size: NA
V gene: TRBV16
D gene: TRBD2
J gene: TRBJ2-7
CDR3 protein: CASSQLAGGPYEQYF
CDR3 DNA: TGTGCCAGCAGCCAATTAGCGGGAGGGCCCTACGAGCAGTACTTC

clone size: NA
V gene: TRBV5-1
D gene: TRBD2
J gene: TRBJ2-1
CDR3 protein: CASSSQSGGGNEQFF
CDR3 DNA: TGCGCCAGCAGCTCCCAATCGGGAGGGGGGAATGAGCAGTTCTTC

clone size: NA
V gene: TRBV7-6
D gene: TRBD1
J gene: TRBJ1-6
CDR3 protein: CASSPEAQGASPLHF
CDR3 DNA: TGTGCCAGCAGCCCAGAAGCCCAGGGGGCTTCACCCCTCCACTTT

clone size: NA
V gene: TRBV9
D gene: TRBD2
J gene: TRBJ2-1
CDR3 protein: CASSTSGGDNEQFF
CDR3 DNA: TGTGCCAGCAGCACTAGCGGGGGGGATAATGAGCAGTTCTTC

clone size: NA
V gene: TRBV4-1
D gene: NA
J gene: TRBJ2-7
CDR3 protein: CASSPTGQIYEQYF
CDR3 DNA: TGCGCCAGCAGCCCTACGGGGCAAATTTACGAGCAGTACTTC

clone size: NA
V gene: TRBV27
D gene: NA
J gene: TRBJ2-1
CDR3 protein: CASSLGSSGNEQFF
CDR3 DNA: TGTGCCAGCAGTTTAGGTAGTAGCGGCAATGAGCAGTTCTTC

clone size: NA
V gene: TRBV14
D gene: NA
J gene: TRBJ2-1
CDR3 protein: CASSQALRLAADNEQFF
CDR3 DNA: TGTGCCAGCAGCCAAGCTCTCAGGTTAGCGGCAGACAATGAGCAGTTCTTC

clone size: NA
V gene: TRBV28
D gene: TRBD1
J gene: TRBJ1-5
CDR3 protein: CASRQGTGNSNQPQHF
CDR3 DNA: TGTGCCAGCAGACAGGGGACGGGGAATAGCAATCAGCCCCAGCATTTT

clone size: NA
V gene: TRBV15
D gene: NA
J gene: TRBJ2-5
CDR3 protein: CATSREAGEGETQYF
CDR3 DNA: TGTGCCACCAGCAGAGAGGCAGGTGAGGGGGAGACCCAGTACTTC

clone size: NA
V gene: TRBV6-4
D gene: NA
J gene: TRBJ1-2
CDR3 protein: CASSDSGVDSLVRGYTF
CDR3 DNA: TGTGCCAGCAGTGACTCTGGCGTAGACAGCTTAGTTCGTGGCTACACCTTC

clone size: NA
V gene: TRBV11-1
D gene: NA
J gene: TRBJ1-2
CDR3 protein: CASSPLEQAVYGYTF
CDR3 DNA: TGTGCCAGCAGCCCTCTCGAACAGGCCGTTTATGGCTACACCTTC

clone size: NA
V gene: TRBV5-6
D gene: NA
J gene: TRBJ1-2
CDR3 protein: CASSLNKGYGYTF
CDR3 DNA: TGTGCCAGCAGCTTAAACAAGGGCTATGGCTACACCTTC

clone size: NA
V gene: TRBV7-9
D gene: TRBD1
J gene: TRBJ2-3
CDR3 protein: CASSGTASTDTQYF
CDR3 DNA: TGTGCCAGCAGCGGGACAGCAAGCACAGATACGCAGTATTTT

clone size: NA
V gene: TRBV27
D gene: NA
J gene: TRBJ1-1
CDR3 protein: CASSPRTLMHTEAFF
CDR3 DNA: TGTGCCAGCAGCCCTCGAACGTTGATGCACACTGAAGCTTTCTTT

clone size: NA
V gene: TRBV10-2
D gene: NA
J gene: TRBJ2-5
CDR3 protein: CASSDRGLQTQYF
CDR3 DNA: TGCGCCAGCAGTGACAGGGGTTTACAGACCCAGTACTTC

clone size: NA
V gene: TRBV14
D gene: TRBD2
J gene: TRBJ2-1
CDR3 protein: CASSLRGVRSYNEQFF
CDR3 DNA: TGTGCCAGCAGCCTACGGGGGGTACGCAGCTACAATGAGCAGTTCTTC

clone size: NA
V gene: TRBV7-7
D gene: NA
J gene: TRBJ1-6
CDR3 protein: CASSLRRERPYNSPLHF
CDR3 DNA: TGTGCTAGCAGCTTACGGCGGGAGAGACCCTATAATTCACCCCTCCACTTT

clone size: NA
V gene: TRBV19
D gene: TRBD1
J gene: TRBJ1-5
CDR3 protein: CASKERQGGNQPQHF
CDR3 DNA: TGTGCCAGTAAGGAGCGACAGGGAGGCAATCAGCCCCAGCATTTT

clone size: NA
V gene: TRBV15
D gene: NA
J gene: TRBJ1-4
CDR3 protein: CATSRGTGTAVEKLFF
CDR3 DNA: TGTGCCACCAGCAGAGGGACCGGGACCGCGGTGGAAAAACTGTTTTTT

clone size: NA
V gene: TRBV18
D gene: NA
J gene: TRBJ2-1
CDR3 protein: CASSLSGSSDEQFF
CDR3 DNA: TGTGCCAGCTCACTTAGCGGCTCCAGCGATGAGCAGTTCTTC

clone size: NA
V gene: TRBV11-2
D gene: NA
J gene: TRBJ1-2
CDR3 protein: CASSLYDGYTF
CDR3 DNA: TGTGCCAGCAGCTTATACGATGGCTACACCTTC

clone size: NA
V gene: TRBV6-5
D gene: NA
J gene: TRBJ2-1
CDR3 protein: CASSYSMGQTYNEQFF
CDR3 DNA: TGTGCCAGCAGTTACTCGATGGGGCAGACTTACAATGAGCAGTTCTTC

clone size: NA
V gene: TRBV10-1
D gene: NA
J gene: TRBJ2-1
CDR3 protein: CASSEGHGFSYNEQFF
CDR3 DNA: TGCGCCAGCAGTGAGGGACACGGTTTCTCCTACAATGAGCAGTTCTTC

clone size: few
V gene: TRBV6-5
D gene: TRBD1
J gene: TRBJ2-7
CDR3 protein: CASSYAGQASYEQYF
CDR3 DNA: TGTGCCAGCAGTTACGCGGGACAGGCATCCTACGAGCAGTACTTC

clone size: NA
V gene: TRBV27
D gene: NA
J gene: TRBJ2-3
CDR3 protein: CASTPGDGTDTQYF
CDR3 DNA: TGTGCCAGCACCCCCGGGGACGGCACAGATACGCAGTATTTT

clone size: NA
V gene: TRBV5-1
D gene: TRBD1
J gene: TRBJ2-4
CDR3 protein: CASSSGQGLAKNIQYF
CDR3 DNA: TGCGCCAGCAGCTCCGGACAGGGCCTAGCCAAAAACATTCAGTACTTC

clone size: NA
V gene: TRBV28
D gene: NA
J gene: TRBJ2-7
CDR3 protein: CASSFWQGYEQYF
CDR3 DNA: TGTGCCAGCAGTTTCTGGCAGGGCTACGAGCAGTACTTC

clone size: NA
V gene: TRBV19
D gene: NA
J gene: TRBJ2-1
CDR3 protein: CASSPGVVYEQFF
CDR3 DNA: TGTGCCAGTAGTCCGGGGGTGGTGTATGAGCAGTTCTTC

clone size: NA
V gene: TRBV6-5
D gene: NA
J gene: TRBJ1-2
CDR3 protein: CASSYSEQDPHGYTF
CDR3 DNA: TGTGCCAGCAGTTACTCCGAACAAGACCCGCATGGCTACACCTTC

clone size: NA
V gene: TRBV4-1
D gene: NA
J gene: TRBJ1-3
CDR3 protein: CASSQDQRAVDTIYF
CDR3 DNA: TGCGCCAGCAGCCAAGATCAGAGGGCGGTTGACACCATATATTTT

clone size: NA
V gene: TRBV7-6
D gene: NA
J gene: TRBJ2-7
CDR3 protein: CASSLETAGTYEQYF
CDR3 DNA: TGTGCCAGCAGCTTAGAGACAGCGGGCACCTACGAGCAGTACTTC

clone size: NA
V gene: TRBV2
D gene: NA
J gene: TRBJ1-1
CDR3 protein: CASSERGWGTEAFF
CDR3 DNA: TGTGCCAGCAGTGAAAGGGGCTGGGGGACTGAAGCTTTCTTT

clone size: once
V gene: TRBV27
D gene: NA
J gene: TRBJ1-6
CDR3 protein: CASSSGASSYNSPLHF
CDR3 DNA: TGTGCCAGCAGCTCCGGGGCTAGCTCCTATAATTCACCCCTCCACTTT

clone size: NA
V gene: TRBV7-8
D gene: NA
J gene: TRBJ1-5
CDR3 protein: CASSLERGNQPQHF
CDR3 DNA: TGTGCCAGCAGCTTAGAGCGGGGTAATCAGCCCCAGCATTTT

clone size: NA
V gene: TRBV27
D gene: TRBD1
J gene: TRBJ1-2
CDR3 protein: CASSLDRASYGYTF
CDR3 DNA: TGTGCCAGCAGTTTAGACAGGGCTAGCTATGGCTACACCTTC

clone size: NA
V gene: TRBV6-5
D gene: TRBD2
J gene: TRBJ2-1
CDR3 protein: CASSLSGGAGNEQFF
CDR3 DNA: TGTGCCAGCAGCCTCAGCGGGGGGGCCGGGAATGAGCAGTTCTTC